This entry concerns a single T cell receptor beta chain. The data were taken from a study of cytomegalovirus exposure and HLA in healthy donors. A multiplex PCR was run with 60 Vbeta primers and 13 Jbeta primers. Source study methods: A later analysis counted approximately 80 million unique TCR beta chains, some 12 million shared. This table comes from immunoSEQ multiplex PCR, and its TCRdb copy is limited to in-frame clones, with some not included. V and J calls and clone size are copied from that table; D and trimming were computed from the DNA. The repertoire table contains 45,000 to 55,000 clones. Whereas donors were nominally healthy upon sampling, unrecorded immune exposures were probable. Trimming left V 4 bases short and J 5 bases short, with 15 bases between. Germline CDR1 and CDR2: SGDLS and YYNGEE. This CDR3 is built from 14 residues.

Sample: PBMCs. V usage is TRBV9 and J usage is TRBJ2-5; D may be TRBD1 (6 bases). The sequence came from a male donor in good health and CMV-seropositive. This CDR3 reads CASSPRQGFETQYF. CDR3 DNA sequence: TGTGCCAGCAGCCCCCGCCAGGGGTTTGAGACCCAGTACTTC. Supplemented by reference TRBV9 and TRBJ2-5, the full variable domain reads DSGVTQTPKHLITATGQRVTLRCSPRSGDLSVYWYQQSLDQGLQFLIQYYNGEERAKGNILERFSAQQFPDLHSELNLSSLELGDSALYFCASSPRQGFETQYFGPGTRLLVL.